This T cell receptor beta chain comes out of a study of beta chain features in type 1 diabetes. Broader study findings: Healthy donors had naive, central memory and Treg TCRB repertoires that appeared less similar than those seen among patients. Shorter TCRB CDR3s, moderately but significantly so, marked every one of the four CD4+ subsets in Type 1 diabetes patients.

CDR1 LGHNA and CDR2 YSLEER come from the germline V gene. The CDR3 spans 16 residues. The V gene lost 0 bases and the J gene lost 7 bases, with 18 bases spanning the gap. This clone was seen a few times. No antigen is known for it. Expressed TCRB transcripts were sequenced because the entire RNA isolate underwent reverse transcription. Sequencing was performed with immunoSEQ multiplex PCR; in TCRdb, only in-frame clones are kept and a portion is missing. The table includes 100,000 to 150,000 clones, 9% detected once. The receptor was derived from a man in his thirties or forties with type 1 diabetes. The sample comprised central memory CD4+ T cells from blood. The J gene is TRBJ2-5, the V gene TRBV4-3, with D possibly being TRBD2 (6 bases). Here the CDR3 reads CASSQDAGRDGGTQYF. CDR3 nucleotide sequence: TGCGCCAGCAGCCAAGATGCGGGGCGGGATGGGGGGACCCAGTACTTC.